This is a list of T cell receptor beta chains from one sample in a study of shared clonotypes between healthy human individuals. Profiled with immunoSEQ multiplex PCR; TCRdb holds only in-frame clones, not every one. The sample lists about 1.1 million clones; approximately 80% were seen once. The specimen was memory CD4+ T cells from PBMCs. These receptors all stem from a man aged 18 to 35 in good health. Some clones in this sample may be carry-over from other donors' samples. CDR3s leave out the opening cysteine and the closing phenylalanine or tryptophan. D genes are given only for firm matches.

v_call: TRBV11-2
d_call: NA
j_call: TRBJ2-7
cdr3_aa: ASSSVRGGIYEQY

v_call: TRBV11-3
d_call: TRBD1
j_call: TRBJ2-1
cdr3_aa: ASSLGQGINEQF

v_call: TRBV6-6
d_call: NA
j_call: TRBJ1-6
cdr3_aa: ASRTGGSSYNSPLH

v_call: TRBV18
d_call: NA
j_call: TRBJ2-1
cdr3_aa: ASSPGTLYNEQF

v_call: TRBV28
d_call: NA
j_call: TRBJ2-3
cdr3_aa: ASRGTGLGTQY

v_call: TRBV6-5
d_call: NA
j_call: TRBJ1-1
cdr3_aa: ASSYSRRVDTEAF

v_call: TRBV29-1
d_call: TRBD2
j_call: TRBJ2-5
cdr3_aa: SVDRLAGETQY

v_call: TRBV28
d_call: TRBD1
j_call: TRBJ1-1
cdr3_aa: ASSDDRAEAF

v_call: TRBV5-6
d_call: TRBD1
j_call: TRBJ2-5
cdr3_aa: ASSFRTGRTETQY

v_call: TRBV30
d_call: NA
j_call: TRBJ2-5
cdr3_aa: AWAPLGSQETQY

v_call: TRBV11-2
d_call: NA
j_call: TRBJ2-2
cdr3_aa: ASSLVRGGELF

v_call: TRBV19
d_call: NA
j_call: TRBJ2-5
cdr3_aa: ATRGQGAGETQY

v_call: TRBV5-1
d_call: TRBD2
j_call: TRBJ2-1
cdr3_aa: ASSSGLAGLNEQF

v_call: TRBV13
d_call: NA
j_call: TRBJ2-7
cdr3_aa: ASSLLASRVGASYEQY

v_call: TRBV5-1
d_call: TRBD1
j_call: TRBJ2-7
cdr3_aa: ASSPMGQGSYEQY

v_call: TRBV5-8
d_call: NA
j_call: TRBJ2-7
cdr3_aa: ASSFHRGQY

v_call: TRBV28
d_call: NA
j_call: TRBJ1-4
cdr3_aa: ASRPSVRNEKLF

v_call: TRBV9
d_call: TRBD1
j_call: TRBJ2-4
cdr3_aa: ASSDGGTGN

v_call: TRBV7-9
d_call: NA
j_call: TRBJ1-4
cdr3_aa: ASSFVSGTMF

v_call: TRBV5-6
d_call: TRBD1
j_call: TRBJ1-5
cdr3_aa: ASSSGTGAFNQPQH

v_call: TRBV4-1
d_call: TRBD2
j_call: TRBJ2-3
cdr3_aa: ASSQDRTRPDTQY

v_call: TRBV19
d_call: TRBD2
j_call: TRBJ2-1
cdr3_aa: ASPPPGLLYNEQF

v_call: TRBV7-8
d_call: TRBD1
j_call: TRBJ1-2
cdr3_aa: ASSGTGVGYT

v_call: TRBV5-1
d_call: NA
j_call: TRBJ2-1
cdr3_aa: ASRPGPLESEQF

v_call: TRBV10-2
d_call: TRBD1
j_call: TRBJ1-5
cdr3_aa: ASSASGGGGQPQH

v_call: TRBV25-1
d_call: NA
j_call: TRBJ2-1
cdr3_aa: ASSEGWGAQSVQF

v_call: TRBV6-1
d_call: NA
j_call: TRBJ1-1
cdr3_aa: ASSPGRGFTEAF